This is a list of T cell receptor beta chains from one sample in a study of blood T cell repertoires in COVID-19. The table came from immunoSEQ multiplex PCR; TCRdb's copy has only in-frame clones and leaves some out. Here the sample spans 100,000 or so clones, more than 75% being singletons. The source material was peripheral blood. These receptors were taken from a human donor in a cohort sampled during active COVID-19. CDR3s include the opening cysteine and the closing phenylalanine or tryptophan. Each record gives: J gene, D gene, V gene, CDR3 protein. D genes are given only for firm matches.

TRBJ1-1,TRBD1,TRBV6-1,CASSGGTGGAPRTEAFF
TRBJ1-2,NA,TRBV19,CASSMTNNYGYAF
TRBJ2-3,TRBD2,TRBV3-1/TRBV3-2,CASTSGTLTDTQYF
TRBJ1-2,TRBD1,TRBV6-5,CASGPRDSYGYTF
TRBJ1-6,NA,TRBV5-1,CASSPHSTGDSPLHF
TRBJ2-1,NA,TRBV19,CASRPLGADLSEQFF
TRBJ2-7,NA,TRBV27,CASSWSRQAHEQYF
TRBJ2-7,TRBD1,TRBV5-8,CASSTGQGVTTEQYF
TRBJ2-5,NA,TRBV5-1,CASSPEGTAQTQYF
TRBJ2-5,NA,TRBV28,CASSPPRYQETQYF
TRBJ2-5,TRBD1,TRBV5-5,CASSSADRGRQETQYF
TRBJ2-7,TRBD2,TRBV7-3,CASSYPLFGLAGVPISGYEQYF
TRBJ2-7,TRBD1,TRBV10-2,CATRDRVTRDYEQYF
TRBJ2-3,TRBD2,TRBV28,CASSGGAGEGDTQYF
TRBJ2-1,TRBD2,TRBV3-1/TRBV3-2,CASSRRLAGGPGNEQFF
TRBJ1-1,TRBD1,TRBV9,CASSVAPGSTGAGTEAFF
TRBJ1-1,NA,TRBV19,CASSPTGYVVEAFF
TRBJ2-1,NA,TRBV28,CASSSARGGGPYRIGAPFF
TRBJ1-4,NA,TRBV19,CASSIPGRDEKLFF
TRBJ1-2,NA,TRBV4-3,CASSQALTGVGYGYTF
TRBJ2-1,TRBD2,TRBV28,CASSSRAGGGSPYNEQFF
TRBJ2-7,NA,TRBV6-2/TRBV6-3,CASSYPRVHTYEQYF
TRBJ1-2,TRBD1,TRBV7-8,CASSPLGQGARSSGYTF
TRBJ1-6,TRBD1,TRBV2,CASRGTGKSYNSPLHF
TRBJ2-1,NA,TRBV5-1,CASSLAPPSNEQFF